The 16 T cell receptor beta chains reported below all come from one sample, sequenced in a study of cytomegalovirus exposure and HLA in healthy donors (dated by TCRdb to between 2016 and 2019). The library relied on the immunoSEQ multiplex PCR assay. TCRdb stores this immuneACCESS table with in-frame sequences only. Part of the clones is absent; in the studies checked, under half of the shortfall reflects unresolved V genes, and no reason is known for the rest. The sample data list about 160,000 clones, and approximately 86% of these were observed just once. The top ten hold around 2.5% of the sample. Sequencing input: PBMCs. Receptor source: a man aged 25 to 40 in good health and CMV-seropositive.

This chain uses TRBV7-2 with TRBJ2-7, with 7 positions matching TRBD2. Germline V gene lookup returns CDR1 SGHTA and CDR2 FQGNSA. The CDR3 contains 13 residues. Trimming cost V 8 bases and J 0 bases; bases outside gene matches: 4. The CDR3 DNA sequence: TGTGCCAGCGTCGGGAGGAGCTCCTACGAGCAGTACTTC. This encodes CASVGRSSYEQYF.

The chain joins TRBV2 to TRBJ2-3; TRBD1 might be the D (5 bases). Trimming took 4 bases from V and 3 from J, leaving 11 bases between them. Germline V gene lookup returns CDR1 SNHLY and CDR2 FYNNEI. CDR3 size: 14 residues. This chain's CDR3 is CASSAQGWTDTQYF. For the CDR3, the DNA is TGTGCCAGCAGTGCGCAGGGCTGGACAGATACGCAGTATTTT.

The chain has TRBV21-1 and TRBJ2-5; the DNA was not compared with TRBD1, the D call given in the table. TRBV21-1 represents a pseudogene. There are 14 residues in the CDR3. CDR3 DNA sequence: TGTGCCAGCAGCCCATGCAGGGTCCAAGAGACCCAGTACTTC. Translated: CASSPCRVQETQYF.

CDR3 in amino acids: CASSLGQGRNQPQHF. CDR3 nucleotide sequence: TGTGCCAGCAGCTTAGGACAGGGACGCAATCAGCCCCAGCATTTT. This chain links TRBV6-5 with TRBJ1-5; 8 bases match TRBD1. The CDR3 is 15 amino acids. V lost 6 bases and J lost 2; bases outside the gene matches: 6. The germline V gene encodes CDR1 MNHEY and CDR2 SVGAGI.

The chain joins TRBV6-5 to TRBJ2-7, with a tentative D call TRBD1 (6 bases). The CDR3 consists of 15 residues. V lost 6 bases to trimming and J lost 0 bases, with 15 bases between them. Germline lookup yields CDR1 MNHEY and CDR2 SVGAGI. CDR3 protein: CASSPYRDLSYEQYF. The CDR3 DNA sequence: TGTGCCAGCAGCCCCTACAGGGACCTCTCCTACGAGCAGTACTTC.

With respect to this clone: One junction end does not reproduce the germline sequence, and a read error may be involved. The CDR3 reads CASSNGGVGETQYF. In DNA, the CDR3 is TGTGCTAGCAGCAACGGGGGGGTCGGGGAGACCCAGTACTTC. The V call is TRBV7-7, the J call TRBJ2-5; 8 nucleotides match TRBD2. The V gene's germline CDR1 is SSHAT and CDR2 FNYEAQ (reference sequence). The CDR3 totals 14 residues. Filled out from reference TRBV7-7 and TRBJ2-5, the complete variable domain reads GAGVSQSPRYKVTKRGQDVTLRCDPISSHATLYWYQQALGQGPEFLTYFNYEAQPDKSGLPSDRFSAERPEGSISTLTIQRTEQRDSAMYRCASSNGGVGETQYFGPGTRLLVL.

The V gene is TRBV15, the J gene TRBJ1-2, with 10 bases matching TRBD1. The V segment lost 3 bases and the J segment 2 bases; nucleotides outside the gene matches: 3. This CDR3 comprises 15 residues. CDR1 is LNHNV, CDR2 YYDKDF, per germline (reference sequence). CDR3 nucleotides: TGTGCCACCAGCAGGGGGGACAGGGGAAACTATGGCTACACCTTC. It translates to CATSRGDRGNYGYTF.

The rearrangement links TRBV6-1 to TRBJ1-1, with unresolved D. Germline V gives CDR1 MNHNS, CDR2 SASEGT. Trimming took 7 bases from V and 0 from J, leaving 15 bases between them. The CDR3 contains 15 residues. The CDR3 DNA is TGTGCCAGCAACAATATTGGGAGCCTGAACACTGAAGCTTTCTTT. It yields the protein CASNNIGSLNTEAFF.

This chain connects TRBV13 to TRBJ1-2, with no clear D. Trimming left V 1 base short and J 4 bases short, with 7 bases between. CDR1 is PRHDT, CDR2 FYEKMQ, per germline (reference sequence). CDR3 length equals 13 residues. The CDR3 spells CASSLVGSYGYTF. DNA for the CDR3: TGTGCCAGCAGCTTAGTGGGCTCCTATGGCTACACCTTC.

The rearrangement uses TRBV10-3 and TRBJ1-5; no reliable D call. Germline CDR1 ENHRY, CDR2 SYGVKD. Trimming shortened V by 10 bases and J by 0 bases, and 13 bases separated the two germline ends. This CDR3 has 14 residues. Here the CDR3 reads CASSEGFSNQPQHF. The CDR3 nucleotides read TGTGCCAGCTCGGAGGGATTTAGCAATCAGCCCCAGCATTTT.

The V call is TRBV29-1, the J call TRBJ1-1, with 8 positions matching TRBD1. The J segment lost 6 bases and the V segment lost 6 bases, leaving 12 bases of the junction unmatched. The CDR3 is 14 amino acids. Germline V gives CDR1 SQVTM, CDR2 ANQGSEA. CDR3 loop: CSVAKTQGAPEAFF. In DNA form, the CDR3 reads TGCAGCGTCGCTAAGACCCAGGGGGCCCCTGAAGCTTTCTTT.

This clone was seen just once. The genes are TRBV9 and TRBJ2-3; perhaps TRBD2 as D (5 bases). This CDR3 comprises 15 residues. Trimming took off 0 bases at V and 4 bases at J, with 12 bases between the two ends. Germline CDR1 and CDR2: SGDLS and YYNGEE. The CDR3 sequence is CASSVDGVGADTQYF. The CDR3 DNA reads TGTGCCAGCAGCGTAGACGGGGTTGGGGCAGATACGCAGTATTTT.

The rearrangement links TRBV29-1 to TRBJ2-7, with TRBD1 matching 8 bases. With 5 bases clipped from V and 0 bases from J, the junction kept 6 bases outside the gene matches. The germline CDR1 and CDR2 sequences are SQVTM and ANQGSEA. The CDR3 is 14 residues long. The chain's CDR3 is CSVLQGGLSYEQYF. CDR3 in DNA: TGCAGCGTTTTACAGGGGGGCCTCTCCTACGAGCAGTACTTC.

On this clone itself: This sample includes further DNA sequences coding for the same CDR3. The V and J genes are TRBV5-1 and TRBJ2-3; 13 bases line up with TRBD2. CDR1 is SGHRS and CDR2 is YFSETQ in the germline V gene. The length of the CDR3 is 16 residues. V gave up 5 bases and J gave up 2 bases; unmatched junction bases: 5. CDR3: CASRSGLAGDTDTQYF. The CDR3 DNA reads TGCGCCAGCAGATCTGGACTAGCGGGGGACACAGATACGCAGTATTTT.

The chain is built from TRBV18 and TRBJ1-2; 7 bases are shared with TRBD1. Germline-derived CDR1 and CDR2 are KGHSH and LQKENI. The CDR3 contains 16 residues. The V and J ends lost 3 bases and 6 bases, in that order; junction bases with no gene match: 13. CDR3 residues: CASSPSMGDRVDGYTF. In DNA, the CDR3 is TGTGCCAGCTCACCCAGTATGGGTGACAGGGTCGATGGCTACACCTTC.

The rearrangement links TRBV11-3 to TRBJ1-2; a weak D match, TRBD1 (6 bases). The germline V gene encodes CDR1 SGHNT and CDR2 YENEEA. Trimming took off 5 bases at V and 4 bases at J, with 20 bases between the two ends. The CDR3 extends over 16 amino acids. This CDR3 is CASSVVTGNSGYGYTF. In nucleotides, the CDR3 is TGTGCCAGCAGCGTCGTCACAGGGAATAGTGGCTATGGCTACACCTTC.